These 15 T cell receptor beta chains were all obtained from the same sample, sequenced in a study of shared clonotypes between healthy human individuals. In the naive CD8 group, cells lacked CD45RO and were positively selected for CCR7, so terminally differentiated effector memory CD45RA+ cells were left out. Data came from immunoSEQ multiplex PCR; TCRdb stores just in-frame clones and leaves some out. The data contain roughly 590,000 clones, 95% of them singletons. The sequenced sample consisted of naive CD8+ T cells sorted from blood. All receptors derive from a woman in her twenties or thirties in good health.

A word on this clone: The sample holds other DNA sequences that translate to the same CDR3. The chain employs TRBV28 and TRBJ1-5; D call uncertain. The CDR3 is made up of 13 amino acids. In germline, CDR1 is MDHEN, CDR2 SYDVKM. The V end lost 6 bases, the J end lost 7 bases, and 13 bases lay between the germline ends. Written as DNA, the CDR3 is TGTGCCAGCAGCCCCGGAAGAAACCAGCCCCAGCATTTT. Protein sequence: CASSPGRNQPQHF.

V and J are TRBV5-1 and TRBJ2-5, with 7 positions matching TRBD1. There are 15 residues in the CDR3. J was trimmed by 5 bases and V by 5 bases; bases with no gene match: 12. Germline V gene data show CDR1 as SGHRS and CDR2 as YFSETQ. The CDR3 reads CASSSTDRAFETQYF. CDR3 bases: TGCGCCAGCAGTTCTACCGACAGGGCTTTTGAGACCCAGTACTTC. Looking up the rest from reference TRBV5-1 and TRBJ2-5 gives the full variable domain: KAGVTQTPRYLIKTRGQQVTLSCSPISGHRSVSWYQQTPGQGLQFLFEYFSETQRNKGNFPGRFSGRQFSNSRSEMNVSTLELGDSALYLCASSSTDRAFETQYFGPGTRLLVL.

V is TRBV29-1 and J is TRBJ1-2, with TRBD1 as a possible D gene (5 bases). CDR3 length: 12 residues. The V and J ends lost 5 bases and 2 bases respectively, with 9 bases between them. Per germline, CDR1 SQVTM and CDR2 ANQGSEA. CDR3 nucleotide sequence: TGCAGCGTTAATCAGGGAAACTATGGCTACACCTTC. Protein product: CSVNQGNYGYTF.

The V call is TRBV30, the J call TRBJ2-7, with D perhaps matching TRBD1 (6 bases). Germline V gene lookup returns CDR1 GTSNPN and CDR2 SVGIG (reference sequence). The CDR3 totals 13 residues. With 5 bases removed from V and 6 bases from J, the gap between germline ends came to 17 bases. The CDR3 loop reads CAWDLQGTGEQYF. CDR3 coding DNA: TGTGCCTGGGACCTACAGGGCACGGGCGAGCAGTACTTC.

This rearrangement joins TRBV4-1 to TRBJ2-3, with D hard to call. The V gene's germline CDR1 is MGHRA and CDR2 YSYEKL. The CDR3 has 13 residues. Deletions cut 3 bases from V and 4 bases from J, with 8 bases between. In nucleotides, the CDR3 is TGCGCCAGCAGCCAGGCTCTAGCAGATACGCAGTATTTT. This gives the protein CASSQALADTQYF.

The V gene is TRBV11-2, the J gene TRBJ2-7; 9 positions agree with TRBD2. The germline V gene encodes CDR1 SGHAT and CDR2 FQNNGV. V shed 2 bases, J shed 0 bases, and the junction held 8 bases outside the gene matches. This CDR3 is 17 amino acids long. The CDR3 region is CASSLFGLAGSSYEQYF. CDR3 sequence (DNA): TGTGCCAGCAGCTTATTTGGGCTAGCGGGAAGCTCCTACGAGCAGTACTTC. Full variable domain (rest looked up from reference TRBV11-2 and TRBJ2-7): EAGVAQSPRYKIIEKRQSVAFWCNPISGHATLYWYQQILGQGPKLLIQFQNNGVVDDSQLPKDRFSAERLKGVDSTLKIQPAKLEDSAVYLCASSLFGLAGSSYEQYFGPGTRLTVT.

The chain combines TRBV27 with TRBJ2-7; possible D gene TRBD2, 7 bases. The CDR3 totals 14 residues. Per germline, CDR1 MNHEY and CDR2 SMNVEV (reference sequence). The DNA of the CDR3 is TGTGCTACCCAATACGCGGGGGCGGGCCACGAGCAGTACTTC. Its translation is CATQYAGAGHEQYF.

CDR3 residues: CASSPWGDTEAFF. The CDR3 nucleotides read TGTGCCAGCAGCCCGTGGGGGGACACTGAAGCTTTCTTT. V is TRBV9 and J is TRBJ1-1; a possible D gene is TRBD1 (5 bases). CDR1 and CDR2 (germline): SGDLS, YYNGEE. The CDR3 is made up of 13 amino acids. V lost 4 bases and J lost 3, with 10 bases in between.

The chain couples TRBV27 to TRBJ1-3; 7 nucleotides match TRBD1. Germline V gene lookup returns CDR1 MNHEY and CDR2 SMNVEV (reference sequence). The CDR3 length is 14 residues. With V trimmed by 6 bases and J by 8 bases, 10 bases remained unmatched. The CDR3 protein is CASRAGGTVDTIYF. The CDR3 DNA reads TGTGCCAGCAGGGCAGGGGGGACGGTAGACACCATATATTTT.

V and J are TRBV7-9 and TRBJ2-7, with D possibly being TRBD1 or TRBD2 (5 bases each). The germline gives CDR1 SEHNR, CDR2 FQNEAQ (reference sequence). V lost 5 bases and J 0 bases, leaving 17 bases between the germline ends. The CDR3 has 16 residues. CDR3 in DNA: TGTGCCAGCAGCGCACACCCGGGACCCACCTCCTACGAGCAGTACTTC. The encoded protein is CASSAHPGPTSYEQYF.

The chain is built from TRBV6-5 and TRBJ2-7; no firm D call. The CDR3 contains 11 residues. The V and J ends lost 7 bases and 0 bases respectively, with 4 bases between them. Per germline, CDR1 MNHEY and CDR2 SVGAGI. Here the CDR3 DNA reads TGTGCCAGCACCACCTCCTACGAGCAGTACTTC. Translating gives CASTTSYEQYF.

The CDR3 is CASSEGLAGPLSSYEQYF. CDR3 DNA: TGTGCCAGCAGCGAGGGACTAGCGGGACCTTTGAGCTCCTACGAGCAGTACTTC. This sequence joins TRBV5-4 and TRBJ2-7; 13 nucleotides match TRBD2. V gave up 4 bases and J gave up 0 bases; unmatched junction bases: 10. CDR1 and CDR2 from the germline V gene are SGHNT and YYREEE (reference sequence). This CDR3 region has 18 residues.

The rearrangement joins TRBV9 to TRBJ2-1, with TRBD2 identical over 11 bases. Germline CDR1 SGDLS, CDR2 YYNGEE. V lost 0 bases, J lost 5 bases, and 7 bases stayed unmatched. This CDR3 region has 17 residues. The CDR3 region has the DNA TGTGCCAGCAGCGTAGTAGCAGGGACTAGCGGTAACAATGAGCAGTTCTTC. Its translation: CASSVVAGTSGNNEQFF.

V usage is TRBV10-3 and J usage is TRBJ1-2; D remains unclear. The CDR3 spans 15 residues. Looked up from germline, CDR1 is ENHRY and CDR2 is SYGVKD. V was cut by 3 bases and J by 8 bases, with 19 bases left in between. The CDR3 reads CAISDPGGGPSGYTF. In nucleotides, the CDR3 is TGTGCCATCAGTGACCCCGGAGGAGGCCCCTCGGGCTACACCTTC.

The chain couples TRBV28 to TRBJ2-5, with 8 positions matching TRBD2. V lost 3 bases, J lost 4 bases, and 13 bases stayed unmatched. The CDR3 is made up of 17 amino acids. CDR1 is MDHEN and CDR2 is SYDVKM in the germline V gene. The CDR3: CASSFDPAGAKLETQYF. The CDR3 region has the DNA TGTGCCAGCAGTTTCGACCCAGCGGGAGCCAAACTAGAGACCCAGTACTTC.